These T cell receptor beta chains were read from a single sample in a study of PD-L1 blockade in urothelial cancer. The method was immunoSEQ multiplex PCR; TCRdb's version includes in-frame clones alone and lacks a portion of them. The sample has roughly 100,000 clones, around 85% seen once. Sequenced material: PBMCs, taken around atezolizumab (anti-PD-L1) treatment. These receptors all stem from a man between 50 and 59 years old with urothelial cancer. The CDR3 runs from the conserved cysteine through the conserved F or W. The order of the fields is J gene, clone size, D gene, V gene, CDR3 protein, CDR3 DNA. D genes are given only for firm matches. The size field is filled for only some rows; it gives once, few, many or a size class.

J: TRBJ2-7
size: .
D: .
V: TRBV5-1
CDR3: CASSRGGLYEQYF
DNA: TGCGCCAGCAGTCGTGGGGGCCTCTACGAGCAGTACTTC

J: TRBJ2-7
size: .
D: TRBD2
V: TRBV25-1
CDR3: CASSDSPGGTNTYEQYF
DNA: TGTGCCAGCAGTGATTCCCCCGGCGGGACTAATACCTACGAGCAGTACTTC

J: TRBJ2-2
size: .
D: .
V: TRBV2
CDR3: CASRPYGGPNTGELFF
DNA: TGTGCCAGCAGACCTTACGGGGGGCCAAACACCGGGGAGCTGTTTTTT

J: TRBJ1-2
size: .
D: TRBD1
V: TRBV29-1
CDR3: CSGYTGGAHYGYTF
DNA: TGCAGCGGGTACACAGGGGGCGCACACTATGGCTACACCTTC

J: TRBJ1-2
size: .
D: .
V: TRBV6-5
CDR3: CASSFRSGRTGGYTF
DNA: TGTGCCAGCAGTTTCCGAAGTGGCCGGACTGGGGGCTACACCTTC

J: TRBJ1-4
size: .
D: .
V: TRBV9
CDR3: CASSVGPDSEKLFF
DNA: TGTGCCAGCAGCGTCGGACCGGACAGTGAAAAACTGTTTTTT

J: TRBJ2-1
size: .
D: .
V: TRBV9
CDR3: CASSAGSTPGEQFF
DNA: TGTGCCAGCAGCGCGGGATCCACTCCAGGTGAGCAGTTCTTC

J: TRBJ2-4
size: .
D: TRBD1
V: TRBV10-3
CDR3: CAISEEGQGARNIQYF
DNA: TGTGCCATCAGTGAGGAGGGGCAGGGGGCGAGAAACATTCAGTACTTC

J: TRBJ2-7
size: .
D: TRBD2
V: TRBV5-1
CDR3: CASSQTSGSNYEQYF
DNA: TGCGCCAGCAGCCAAACTAGCGGGAGTAATTACGAGCAGTACTTC

J: TRBJ2-1
size: .
D: .
V: TRBV25-1
CDR3: CASSDPQAYNEQFF
DNA: TGTGCCAGCAGTGACCCCCAGGCCTACAATGAGCAGTTCTTC

J: TRBJ2-5
size: .
D: .
V: TRBV7-9
CDR3: CASSGRVRQETQYF
DNA: TGTGCCAGCAGCGGGCGGGTCAGGCAAGAGACCCAGTACTTC

J: TRBJ2-1
size: .
D: TRBD2
V: TRBV27
CDR3: CASSLMGLAGGEQFF
DNA: TGTGCCAGCAGTTTAATGGGACTAGCGGGCGGTGAGCAGTTCTTC

J: TRBJ2-5
size: .
D: .
V: TRBV2
CDR3: CASRRQRTETETQYF
DNA: TGTGCCAGCAGGCGTCAGCGAACGGAGACGGAGACCCAGTACTTC

J: TRBJ2-3
size: .
D: TRBD1
V: TRBV18
CDR3: CASSPLQGANTDTQYF
DNA: TGTGCCAGCTCACCACTCCAGGGGGCGAACACAGATACGCAGTATTTT

J: TRBJ1-5
size: .
D: .
V: TRBV5-1
CDR3: CASSLSGQNQPQHF
DNA: TGCGCCAGCAGCTTGTCCGGACAGAATCAGCCCCAGCATTTT

J: TRBJ2-2
size: .
D: TRBD2
V: TRBV5-3
CDR3: CARSLACGRNTGELFF
DNA: TGTGCCAGAAGCTTGGCTTGCGGGAGGAACACCGGGGAGCTGTTTTTT

J: TRBJ2-7
size: .
D: .
V: TRBV2
CDR3: CASSTDKYSYEQYF
DNA: TGTGCCAGCAGTACCGACAAGTACTCCTACGAGCAGTACTTC

J: TRBJ1-1
size: few
D: TRBD1
V: TRBV28
CDR3: CASTTRLTGVLTEAFF
DNA: TGTGCCAGTACGACCCGACTGACAGGGGTTCTCACTGAAGCTTTCTTT

J: TRBJ2-7
size: .
D: .
V: TRBV30
CDR3: CAWTPDWSSYEQYF
DNA: TGTGCCTGGACTCCGGACTGGAGCTCCTACGAGCAGTACTTC

J: TRBJ2-7
size: .
D: .
V: TRBV5-6
CDR3: CASGGLYEQYF
DNA: TGTGCCAGCGGGGGCCTATACGAGCAGTACTTC

J: TRBJ1-6
size: .
D: TRBD1
V: TRBV18
CDR3: CASSPDRVGHNNSPLHF
DNA: TGTGCCAGCTCGCCAGACAGGGTCGGCCATAATAATTCACCCCTCCACTTT

J: TRBJ2-1
size: .
D: TRBD2
V: TRBV9
CDR3: CASSVTSGPYNEQFF
DNA: TGTGCCAGCAGCGTGACTAGCGGACCCTACAATGAGCAGTTCTTC

J: TRBJ1-4
size: few
D: .
V: TRBV30
CDR3: CAWSRGDEKLFF
DNA: TGTGCCTGGAGCCGGGGTGATGAAAAACTGTTTTTT

J: TRBJ2-7
size: .
D: TRBD2
V: TRBV28
CDR3: CASSPSGRSYEQYF
DNA: TGTGCCAGCAGTCCTAGCGGGAGGAGTTACGAGCAGTACTTC

J: TRBJ2-7
size: .
D: .
V: TRBV7-9
CDR3: CASSLAGPYEQYF
DNA: TGTGCCAGCAGCTTAGCTGGCCCCTACGAGCAGTACTTC

J: TRBJ1-1
size: .
D: .
V: TRBV4-1
CDR3: CASSPRGGATEAFF
DNA: TGCGCCAGCAGCCCGCGGGGGGGAGCCACTGAAGCTTTCTTT

J: TRBJ2-1
size: .
D: .
V: TRBV19
CDR3: CASSINRGGGEQFF
DNA: TGTGCCAGTAGTATCAACAGGGGGGGAGGTGAGCAGTTCTTC

J: TRBJ2-7
size: .
D: .
V: TRBV11-2
CDR3: CASSLDPVRTAISLEYF
DNA: TGTGCCAGCAGCTTAGATCCTGTTCGGACAGCCATCTCACTAGAGTACTTC

J: TRBJ1-6
size: once
D: .
V: TRBV6-6
CDR3: CASSQGSLGSPLHF
DNA: TGTGCCAGCAGTCAGGGATCCCTTGGTTCACCCCTCCACTTT

J: TRBJ2-5
size: .
D: .
V: TRBV6-5
CDR3: CASSPTGFGETQYF
DNA: TGTGCCAGCAGTCCAACAGGGTTCGGGGAGACCCAGTACTTC

J: TRBJ1-5
size: .
D: .
V: TRBV28
CDR3: CASGGNQPQHF
DNA: TGTGCCAGCGGCGGGAATCAGCCCCAGCATTTT

J: TRBJ1-1
size: .
D: .
V: TRBV19
CDR3: CASTTRGGIITEAFF
DNA: TGTGCCAGTACCACCCGTGGAGGGATAATCACTGAAGCTTTCTTT

J: TRBJ2-1
size: .
D: TRBD1
V: TRBV28
CDR3: CAIRSDRVDNEQFF
DNA: TGTGCCATCAGATCCGACAGGGTTGACAATGAGCAGTTCTTC

J: TRBJ2-2
size: .
D: .
V: TRBV18
CDR3: CASSRITRNTGELFF
DNA: TGTGCCAGCTCACGCATTACTCGTAACACCGGGGAGCTGTTTTTT

J: TRBJ2-7
size: .
D: TRBD2
V: TRBV7-9
CDR3: CASSSATSGVEQYF
DNA: TGTGCCAGCAGCTCGGCGACTAGCGGGGTCGAGCAGTACTTC

J: TRBJ2-5
size: .
D: .
V: TRBV7-9
CDR3: CASRLGAQETQYF
DNA: TGTGCCAGCAGGTTAGGGGCCCAAGAGACCCAGTACTTC

J: TRBJ2-1
size: once
D: TRBD2
V: TRBV2
CDR3: CASRATLLAGVRNEQFF
DNA: TGTGCCAGCAGGGCGACTCTCCTAGCGGGAGTTAGGAATGAGCAGTTCTTC

J: TRBJ1-3
size: once
D: TRBD1
V: TRBV28
CDR3: CASSLWGQSRSGNTIYF
DNA: TGTGCCAGCAGTTTATGGGGACAGAGTCGCTCTGGAAACACCATATATTTT

J: TRBJ2-7
size: .
D: .
V: TRBV7-2
CDR3: CASSFYASEGEQYF
DNA: TGTGCCAGCAGCTTCTACGCAAGCGAGGGCGAGCAGTACTTC

J: TRBJ2-1
size: .
D: .
V: TRBV7-2
CDR3: CASSPQTGRSYNEQFF
DNA: TGTGCCAGCAGCCCGCAGACAGGGAGGTCCTACAATGAGCAGTTCTTC

J: TRBJ2-5
size: .
D: TRBD1
V: TRBV2
CDR3: CASITGDRGRGYQETQYF
DNA: TGTGCCAGCATCACGGGAGACAGGGGGCGAGGTTACCAAGAGACCCAGTACTTC

J: TRBJ1-1
size: .
D: .
V: TRBV28
CDR3: CASSPRNRVPTEAFF
DNA: TGTGCCAGCAGTCCCCGAAACAGGGTTCCCACTGAAGCTTTCTTT

J: TRBJ1-6
size: .
D: .
V: TRBV25-1
CDR3: CASSAQVNNSPLHF
DNA: TGTGCCAGCAGTGCCCAGGTCAATAATTCACCCCTCCACTTT

J: TRBJ2-2
size: .
D: TRBD1
V: TRBV11-3
CDR3: CASSSRDRGDTGELFF
DNA: TGTGCCAGCAGCTCCCGGGACAGGGGGGACACCGGGGAGCTGTTTTTT

J: TRBJ2-1
size: few
D: TRBD2
V: TRBV11-2
CDR3: CAILGTSGNNEQFF
DNA: TGTGCCATCCTCGGGACTAGCGGCAACAATGAGCAGTTCTTC

J: TRBJ2-1
size: .
D: .
V: TRBV6-1
CDR3: CASSEAGGKGNNEQFF
DNA: TGTGCCAGCAGTGAAGCTGGGGGGAAAGGGAACAATGAGCAGTTCTTC

J: TRBJ1-4
size: .
D: TRBD1
V: TRBV11-1
CDR3: CASSAGGTNEKLFF
DNA: TGTGCCAGCAGCGCAGGGGGGACGAATGAAAAACTGTTTTTT

J: TRBJ2-7
size: .
D: .
V: TRBV10-3
CDR3: CAISEERGYEQYF
DNA: TGTGCCATCAGTGAGGAGAGAGGCTACGAGCAGTACTTC

J: TRBJ2-5
size: .
D: TRBD2
V: TRBV27
CDR3: CASSIQAGGVGTQYF
DNA: TGTGCCAGCAGTATACAAGCGGGGGGGGTAGGGACCCAGTACTTC

J: TRBJ2-7
size: .
D: TRBD2
V: TRBV27
CDR3: CASSLGSSGSYEQYF
DNA: TGTGCCAGCAGTTTAGGGTCTAGCGGGTCCTACGAGCAGTACTTC